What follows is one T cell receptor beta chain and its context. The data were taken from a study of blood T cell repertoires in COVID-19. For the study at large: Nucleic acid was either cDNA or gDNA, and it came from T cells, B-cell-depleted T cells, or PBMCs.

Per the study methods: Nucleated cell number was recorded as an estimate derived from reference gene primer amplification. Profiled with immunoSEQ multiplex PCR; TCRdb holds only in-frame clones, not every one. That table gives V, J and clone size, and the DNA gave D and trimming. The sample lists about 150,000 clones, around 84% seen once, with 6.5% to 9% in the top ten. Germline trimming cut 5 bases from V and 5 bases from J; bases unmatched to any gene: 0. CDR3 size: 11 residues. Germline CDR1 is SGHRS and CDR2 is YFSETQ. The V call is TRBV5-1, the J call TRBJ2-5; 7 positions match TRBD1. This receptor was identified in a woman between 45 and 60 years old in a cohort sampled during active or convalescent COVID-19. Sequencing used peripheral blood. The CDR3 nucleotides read TGCGCCAGCAGGGGACAGGAGACCCAGTACTTC. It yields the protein CASRGQETQYF.